Below, 5 T cell receptor beta chains from the same sample are listed, as sequenced in a study of T-cell reconstitution after alpha-beta-depleted transplantation in children. The TCRbeta library was prepared with unique molecular identifiers. TCRdb called the PCR reads again in MiXCR, with one record for every CDR3 protein. The sample contains 90,000 to 130,000 distinct CDR3 sequences, over 9% of which appear only once. The source was PBMCs, collected before TCRalphabeta/CD19-depleted stem cell transplant. Receptors were obtained from a boy aged 2-9 years with acute lymphoblastic leukemia, due to receive a stem cell transplant.

This clonotype was seen ten or more times. The genes are TRBV7-9 and TRBJ1-5; D call uncertain. The CDR3 is 16 amino acids. V dropped 0 bases and J dropped 0 bases, with 9 bases sitting between them. Germline-derived CDR1 and CDR2 are SEHNR and FQNEAQ (reference sequence). CDR3 sequence reads: CASSLAHGFSNQPQHF. The CDR3 DNA reads as TGTGCCAGCAGCTTAGCGCATGGGTTTAGCAATCAGCCCCAGCATTTT.

The DNA of the CDR3 is TGTGCCAGCAGTTTCAGAGAGGCAGATACGCAGTATTTT. Residues: CASSFREADTQYF. The gene calls are TRBV27 and TRBJ2-3; D is undetermined. This CDR3 is 13 amino acids long. The V gene's germline CDR1 is MNHEY and CDR2 SMNVEV (reference sequence). V was trimmed by 3 bases and J by 4 bases, leaving 8 bases between them.

The sample holds a few counts of this clonotype. The chain couples TRBV5-1 to TRBJ2-6; D remains ambiguous. Germline V gives CDR1 SGHRS, CDR2 YFSETQ. This CDR3 has 16 residues. Trimming took 2 bases from V and 2 from J, leaving 11 bases between them. The CDR3 region is CASSLEVLPGANVLTF. The CDR3 region has the DNA TGCGCCAGCAGCTTAGAGGTCCTCCCTGGGGCCAACGTCCTGACTTTC.

The chain is built from TRBV20-1 and TRBJ1-2, with D possibly TRBD1 on 6 matching bases. V lost 7 bases to trimming and J lost 8 bases, with 20 bases between them. The CDR3 sequence is 13 residues long. From germline, CDR1 is DFQATT and CDR2 SNEGSKA (reference sequence). CDR3 coding DNA: TGCAGTGAAATAGGGGCAGGGGTGTCGGGCTACACCTTC. Translation gives CSEIGAGVSGYTF.

This clonotype was observed a handful of times. The gene calls are TRBV7-9 and TRBJ1-1, with D hard to call. Germline loops: CDR1 SEHNR, CDR2 FQNEAQ (reference sequence). CDR3 length: 14 amino acids. The V and J ends lost 5 bases and 3 bases respectively, with 13 bases between them. CDR3 amino acids: CASSEPPSYTEAFF. The DNA of the CDR3 is TGTGCCAGCAGCGAGCCCCCCAGCTACACTGAAGCTTTCTTT.